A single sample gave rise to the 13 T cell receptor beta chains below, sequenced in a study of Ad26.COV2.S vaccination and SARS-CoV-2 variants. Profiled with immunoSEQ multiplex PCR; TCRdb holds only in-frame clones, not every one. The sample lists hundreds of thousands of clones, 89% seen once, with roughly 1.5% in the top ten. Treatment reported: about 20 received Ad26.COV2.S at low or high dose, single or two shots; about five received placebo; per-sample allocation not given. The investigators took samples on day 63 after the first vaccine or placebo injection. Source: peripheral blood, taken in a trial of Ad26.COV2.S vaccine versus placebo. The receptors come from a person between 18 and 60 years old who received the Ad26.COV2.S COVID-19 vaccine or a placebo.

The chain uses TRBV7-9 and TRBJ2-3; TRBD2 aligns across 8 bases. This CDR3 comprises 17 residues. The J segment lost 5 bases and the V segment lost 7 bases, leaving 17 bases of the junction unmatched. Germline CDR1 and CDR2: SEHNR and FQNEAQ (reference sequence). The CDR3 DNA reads TGTGCCAGCACCTACCCTCCCCGGGGGGGCCCTGAAGATACGCAGTATTTT. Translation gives CASTYPPRGGPEDTQYF. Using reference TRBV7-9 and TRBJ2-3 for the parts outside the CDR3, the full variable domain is DTGVSQNPRHKITKRGQNVTFRCDPISEHNRLYWYRQTLGQGPEFLTYFQNEAQLEKSRLLSDRFSAERPKGSFSTLEIQRTEQGDSAMYLCASTYPPRGGPEDTQYFGPGTRLTVL.

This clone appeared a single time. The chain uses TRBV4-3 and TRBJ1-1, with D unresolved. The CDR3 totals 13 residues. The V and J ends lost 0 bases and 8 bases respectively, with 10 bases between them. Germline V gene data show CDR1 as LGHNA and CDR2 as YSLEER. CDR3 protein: CASSQEGYGEAFF. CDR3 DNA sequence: TGCGCCAGCAGCCAAGAAGGTTACGGGGAAGCTTTCTTT.

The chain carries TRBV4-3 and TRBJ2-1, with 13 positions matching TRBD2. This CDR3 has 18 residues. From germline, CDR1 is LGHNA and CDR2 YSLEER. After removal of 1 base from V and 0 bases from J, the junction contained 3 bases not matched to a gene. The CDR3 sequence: CASSQGTSGGSSYNEQFF. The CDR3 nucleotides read TGCGCCAGCAGCCAAGGGACTAGCGGGGGCAGCTCCTACAATGAGCAGTTCTTC.

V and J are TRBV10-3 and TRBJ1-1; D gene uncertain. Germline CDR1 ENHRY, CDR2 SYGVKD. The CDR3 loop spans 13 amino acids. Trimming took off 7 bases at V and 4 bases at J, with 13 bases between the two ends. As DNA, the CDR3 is TGTGCCATCACCCAGCAGGCAGCCACTGAAGCTTTCTTT. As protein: CAITQQAATEAFF.

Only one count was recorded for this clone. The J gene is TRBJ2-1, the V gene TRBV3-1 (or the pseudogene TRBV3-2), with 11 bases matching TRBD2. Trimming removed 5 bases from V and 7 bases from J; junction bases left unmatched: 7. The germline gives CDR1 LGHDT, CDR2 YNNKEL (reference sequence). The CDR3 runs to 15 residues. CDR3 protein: CASSTASGRLNEQFF. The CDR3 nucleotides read TGTGCCAGCAGCACCGCTAGCGGGAGGTTGAATGAGCAGTTCTTC.

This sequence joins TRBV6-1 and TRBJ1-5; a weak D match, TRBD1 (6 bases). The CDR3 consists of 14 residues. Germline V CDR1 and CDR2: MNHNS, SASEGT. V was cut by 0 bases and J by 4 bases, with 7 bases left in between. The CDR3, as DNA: TGTGCCAGCAGTGAAGCCACAGGGAATCAGCCCCAGCATTTT. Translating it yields CASSEATGNQPQHF.

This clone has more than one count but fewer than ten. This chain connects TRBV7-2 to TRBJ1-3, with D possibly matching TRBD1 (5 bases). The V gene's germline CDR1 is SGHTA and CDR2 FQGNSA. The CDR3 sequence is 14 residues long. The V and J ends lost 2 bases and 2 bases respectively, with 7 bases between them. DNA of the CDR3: TGTGCCAGCAGCTTACCAGGGACTGGAAACACCATATATTTT. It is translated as CASSLPGTGNTIYF.

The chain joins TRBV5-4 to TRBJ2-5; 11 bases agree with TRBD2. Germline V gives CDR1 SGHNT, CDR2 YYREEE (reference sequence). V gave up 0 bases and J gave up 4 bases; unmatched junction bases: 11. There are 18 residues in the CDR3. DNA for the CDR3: TGTGCCAGCAGCTTGGAAATAGCGGGGGGGCCCCGGTCAGAGACCCAGTACTTC. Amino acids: CASSLEIAGGPRSETQYF. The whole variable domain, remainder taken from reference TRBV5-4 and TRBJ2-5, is ETGVTQSPTHLIKTRGQQVTLRCSSQSGHNTVSWYQQALGQGPQFIFQYYREEENGRGNFPPRFSGLQFPNYSSELNVNALELDDSALYLCASSLEIAGGPRSETQYFGPGTRLLVL.

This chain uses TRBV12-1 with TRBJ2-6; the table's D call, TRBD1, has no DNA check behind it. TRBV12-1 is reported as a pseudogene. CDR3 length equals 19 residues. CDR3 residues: CASSPRSGQDYQLANILTF. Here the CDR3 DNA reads TGTGCCAGCAGCCCTAGATCCGGACAGGACTACCAGTTGGCCAACATCCTGACTTTC.

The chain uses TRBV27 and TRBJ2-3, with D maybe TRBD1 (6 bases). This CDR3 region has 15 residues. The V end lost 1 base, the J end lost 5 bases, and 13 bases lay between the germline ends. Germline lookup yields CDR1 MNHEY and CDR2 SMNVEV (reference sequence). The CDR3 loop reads CASSLLAQGGDTQYF. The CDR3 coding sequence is TGTGCCAGCAGTTTATTAGCCCAAGGGGGAGATACGCAGTATTTT.

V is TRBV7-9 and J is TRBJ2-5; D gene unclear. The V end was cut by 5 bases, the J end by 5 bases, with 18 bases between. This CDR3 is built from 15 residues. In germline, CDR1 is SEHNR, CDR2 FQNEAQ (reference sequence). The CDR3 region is CASSPAVTVGETQYF. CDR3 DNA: TGTGCCAGCAGCCCAGCAGTCACGGTCGGGGAGACCCAGTACTTC.

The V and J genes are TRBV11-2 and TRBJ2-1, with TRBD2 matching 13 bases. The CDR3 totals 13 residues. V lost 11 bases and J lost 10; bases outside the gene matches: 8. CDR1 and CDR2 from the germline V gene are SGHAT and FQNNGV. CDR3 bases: TGTGCCTATAGACTAGCGGGAGGCGGGGAGCAGTTCTTC. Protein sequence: CAYRLAGGGEQFF.

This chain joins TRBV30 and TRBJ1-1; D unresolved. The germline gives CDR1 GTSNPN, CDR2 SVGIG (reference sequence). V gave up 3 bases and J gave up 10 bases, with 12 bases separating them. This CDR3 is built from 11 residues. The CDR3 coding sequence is TGTGCCTGGAGCTTAGGCGTAGTAGCTTTCTTT. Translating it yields CAWSLGVVAFF.